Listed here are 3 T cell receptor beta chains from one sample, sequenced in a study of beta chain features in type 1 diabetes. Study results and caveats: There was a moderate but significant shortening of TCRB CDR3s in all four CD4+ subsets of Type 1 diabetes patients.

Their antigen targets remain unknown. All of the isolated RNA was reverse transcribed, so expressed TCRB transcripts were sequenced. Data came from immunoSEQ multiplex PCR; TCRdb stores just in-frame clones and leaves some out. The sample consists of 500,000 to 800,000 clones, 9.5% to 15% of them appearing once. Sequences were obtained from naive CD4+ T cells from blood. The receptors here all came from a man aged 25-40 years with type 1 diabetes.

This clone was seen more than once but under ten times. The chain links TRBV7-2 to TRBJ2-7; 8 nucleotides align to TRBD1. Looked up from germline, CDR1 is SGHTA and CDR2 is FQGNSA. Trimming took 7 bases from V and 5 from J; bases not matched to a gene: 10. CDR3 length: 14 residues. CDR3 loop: CASINRGEKDEQYF. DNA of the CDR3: TGTGCCAGCATCAACAGGGGGGAAAAAGACGAGCAGTACTTC.

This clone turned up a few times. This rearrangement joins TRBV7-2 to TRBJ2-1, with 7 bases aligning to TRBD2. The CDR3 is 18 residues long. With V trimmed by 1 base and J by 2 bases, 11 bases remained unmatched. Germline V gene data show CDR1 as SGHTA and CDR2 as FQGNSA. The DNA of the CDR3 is TGTGCCAGCAGCTTAGGGCCTCGGGGAGGGATCACCTACAATGAGCAGTTCTTC. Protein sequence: CASSLGPRGGITYNEQFF.

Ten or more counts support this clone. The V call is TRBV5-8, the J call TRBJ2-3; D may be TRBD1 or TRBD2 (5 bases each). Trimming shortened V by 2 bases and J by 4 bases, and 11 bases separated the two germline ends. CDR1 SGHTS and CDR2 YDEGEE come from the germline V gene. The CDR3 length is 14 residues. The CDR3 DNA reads TGTGCCAGCAGCTTTGATCGGGGCGCAGATACGCAGTATTTT. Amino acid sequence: CASSFDRGADTQYF.